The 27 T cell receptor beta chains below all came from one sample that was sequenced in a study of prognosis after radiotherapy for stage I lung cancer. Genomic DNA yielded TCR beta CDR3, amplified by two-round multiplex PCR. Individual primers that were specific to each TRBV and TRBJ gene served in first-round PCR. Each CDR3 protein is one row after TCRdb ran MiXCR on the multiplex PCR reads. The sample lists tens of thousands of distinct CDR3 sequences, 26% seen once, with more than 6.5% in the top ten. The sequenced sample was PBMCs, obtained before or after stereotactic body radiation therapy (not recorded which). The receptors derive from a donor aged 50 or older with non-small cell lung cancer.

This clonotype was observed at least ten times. The DNA for the CDR3 is TGTGCCAGCAGCGTATTCGTCGGGAACACTGAAGCTTTCTTT. Translation: CASSVFVGNTEAFF. The V call is TRBV9, the J call TRBJ1-1; D is uncertain. V was cut by 1 base and J by 1 base, with 8 bases left in between. The CDR3 spans 14 residues. Germline CDR1 reads SGDLS; CDR2 reads YYNGEE.

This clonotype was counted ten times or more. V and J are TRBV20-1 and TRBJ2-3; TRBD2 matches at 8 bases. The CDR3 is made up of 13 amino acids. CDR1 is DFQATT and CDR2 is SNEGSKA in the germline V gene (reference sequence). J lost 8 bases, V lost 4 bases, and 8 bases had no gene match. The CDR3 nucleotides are TGCAGTGCTATCGAGACTAGCGTGGGTACGCAGTATTTT. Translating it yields CSAIETSVGTQYF.

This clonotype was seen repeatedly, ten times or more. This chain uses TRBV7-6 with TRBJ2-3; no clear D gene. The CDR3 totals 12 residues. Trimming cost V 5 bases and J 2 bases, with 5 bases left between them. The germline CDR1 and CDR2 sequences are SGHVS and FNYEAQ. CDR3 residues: CASSRDTDTQYF. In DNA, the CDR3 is TGTGCCAGCAGCCGCGACACAGATACGCAGTATTTT.

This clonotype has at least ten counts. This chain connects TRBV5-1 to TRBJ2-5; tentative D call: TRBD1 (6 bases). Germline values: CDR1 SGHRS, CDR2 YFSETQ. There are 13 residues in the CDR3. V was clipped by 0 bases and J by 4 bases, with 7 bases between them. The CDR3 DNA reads TGCGCCAGCAGCTTGGCCAGGGGAGAGACCCAGTACTTC. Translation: CASSLARGETQYF.

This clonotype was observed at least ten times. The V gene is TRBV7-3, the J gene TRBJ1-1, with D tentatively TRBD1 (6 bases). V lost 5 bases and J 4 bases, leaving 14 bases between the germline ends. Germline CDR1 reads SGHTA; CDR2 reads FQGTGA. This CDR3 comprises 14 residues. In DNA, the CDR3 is TGTGCCAGCAGCCCACAGGGTCGGGGCACTGAAGCTTTCTTT. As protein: CASSPQGRGTEAFF.

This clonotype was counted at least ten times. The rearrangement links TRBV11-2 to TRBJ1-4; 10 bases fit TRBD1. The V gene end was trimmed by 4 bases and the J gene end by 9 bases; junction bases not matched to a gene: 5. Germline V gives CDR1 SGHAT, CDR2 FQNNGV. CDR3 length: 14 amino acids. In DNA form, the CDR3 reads TGTGCCAGCAGCTCCGGGACAGGGGCCAAAAAACTGTTTTTT. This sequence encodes CASSSGTGAKKLFF.

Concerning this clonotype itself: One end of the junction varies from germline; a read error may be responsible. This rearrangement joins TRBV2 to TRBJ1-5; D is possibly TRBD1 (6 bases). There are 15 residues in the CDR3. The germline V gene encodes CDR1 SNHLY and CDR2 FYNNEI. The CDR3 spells CASSEIAGAYHPQHF. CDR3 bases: TGTGCCAGCAGTGAGATTGCAGGGGCGTATCATCCCCAGCACTTT.

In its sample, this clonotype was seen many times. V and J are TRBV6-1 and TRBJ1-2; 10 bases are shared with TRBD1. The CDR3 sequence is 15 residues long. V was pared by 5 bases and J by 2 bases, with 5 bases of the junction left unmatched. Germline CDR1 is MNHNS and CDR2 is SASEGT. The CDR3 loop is CASSTRDRGNYGYTF. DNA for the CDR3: TGTGCCAGCAGTACCCGGGACAGGGGAAACTATGGCTACACCTTC.

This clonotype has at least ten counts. In nucleotides, the CDR3 is TGTGCCAGCAATTTTAGACTCCTAAGGAACACTGAAGCTTTCTTT. Its translation is CASNFRLLRNTEAFF. This chain links TRBV28 with TRBJ1-1; D not resolved. Germline-derived CDR1 and CDR2 are MDHEN and SYDVKM. The CDR3 runs to 15 residues. The germline V and J ends were trimmed by 7 bases and 1 base, with 16 bases remaining between them.

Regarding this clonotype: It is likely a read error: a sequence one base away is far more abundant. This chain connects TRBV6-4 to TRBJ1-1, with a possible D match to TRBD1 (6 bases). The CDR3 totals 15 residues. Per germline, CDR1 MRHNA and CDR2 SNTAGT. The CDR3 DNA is TGTGCCAGCAGTTACCTGGGGGGCTGGGACACTGAATCTTTCTTT. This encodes CASSYLGGWDTESFF.

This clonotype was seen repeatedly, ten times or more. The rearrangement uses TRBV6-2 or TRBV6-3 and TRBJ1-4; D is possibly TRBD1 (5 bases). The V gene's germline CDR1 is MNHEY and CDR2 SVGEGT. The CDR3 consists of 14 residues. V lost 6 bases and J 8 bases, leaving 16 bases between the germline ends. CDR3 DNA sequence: TGTGCCAGCAGCCAACGGGGCAATTGGGAAAAACTGTTTTTT. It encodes CASSQRGNWEKLFF.

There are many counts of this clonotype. The CDR3 loop reads CASSLEGSAISPLHF. As DNA, the CDR3 is TGTGCCAGCAGCTTGGAAGGATCTGCGATATCACCCCTCCACTTT. The chain has TRBV5-4 and TRBJ1-6; D ambiguous. The germline CDR1 and CDR2 sequences are SGHNT and YYREEE (reference sequence). CDR3 length: 15 residues. V was clipped by 0 bases and J by 10 bases, with 14 bases between them.

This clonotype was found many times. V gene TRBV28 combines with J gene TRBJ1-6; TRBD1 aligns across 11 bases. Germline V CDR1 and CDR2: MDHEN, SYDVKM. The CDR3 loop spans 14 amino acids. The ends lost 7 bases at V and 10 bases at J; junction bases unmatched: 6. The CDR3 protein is CASNPGQGESPLHF. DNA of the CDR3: TGTGCCAGCAACCCGGGACAGGGGGAGTCACCCCTCCACTTT.

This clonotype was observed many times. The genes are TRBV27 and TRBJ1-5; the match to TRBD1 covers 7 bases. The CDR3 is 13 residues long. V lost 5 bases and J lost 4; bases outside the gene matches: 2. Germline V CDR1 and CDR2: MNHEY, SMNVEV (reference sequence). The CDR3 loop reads CASSDRENQPQHF. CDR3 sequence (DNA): TGTGCCAGCAGTGACAGGGAAAATCAGCCCCAGCATTTT.

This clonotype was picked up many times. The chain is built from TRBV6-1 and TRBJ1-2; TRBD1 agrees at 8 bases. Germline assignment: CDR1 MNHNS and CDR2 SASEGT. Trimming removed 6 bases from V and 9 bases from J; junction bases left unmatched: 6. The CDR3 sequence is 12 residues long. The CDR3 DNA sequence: TGTGCCAGCAGGCCAGGGGGCGGGCGCTACACCTTC. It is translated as CASRPGGGRYTF.

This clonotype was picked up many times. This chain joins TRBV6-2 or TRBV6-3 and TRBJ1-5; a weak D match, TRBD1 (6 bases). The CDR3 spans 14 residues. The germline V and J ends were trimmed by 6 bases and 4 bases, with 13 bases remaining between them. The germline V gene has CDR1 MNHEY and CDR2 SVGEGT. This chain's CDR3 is CASRSGTPNQPQHF. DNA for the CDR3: TGTGCCAGCAGATCCGGGACACCTAATCAGCCCCAGCATTTT.

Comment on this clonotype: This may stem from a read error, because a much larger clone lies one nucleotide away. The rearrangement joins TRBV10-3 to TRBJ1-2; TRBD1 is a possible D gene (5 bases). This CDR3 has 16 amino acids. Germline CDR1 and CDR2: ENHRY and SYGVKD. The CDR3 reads CAISESKTANNYCYTF. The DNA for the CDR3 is TGTGCCATCAGTGAGTCAAAGACAGCAAATAACTATTGCTACACCTTC.

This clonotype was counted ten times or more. The CDR3 protein is CSANWGGASDTQYF. For the CDR3, the DNA is TGCAGTGCTAATTGGGGGGGGGCCTCAGATACGCAGTATTTT. The rearrangement links TRBV20-1 to TRBJ2-3; a possible D gene is TRBD2 (7 bases). The CDR3 is made up of 14 amino acids. Germline V CDR1 and CDR2: DFQATT, SNEGSKA (reference sequence). The V end lost 4 bases, the J end lost 4 bases, and 15 bases lay between the germline ends.

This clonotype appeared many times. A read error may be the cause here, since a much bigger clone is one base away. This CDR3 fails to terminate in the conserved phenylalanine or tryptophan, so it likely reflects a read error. The CDR3 reads CASSQQNSGANVLTS. The CDR3 region has the DNA TGTGCCAGCAGCCAGCAGAACTCTGGGGCCAACGTCCTGACTTCC. The rearrangement uses TRBV6-1 and TRBJ2-6; D is ambiguous. The CDR3 spans 15 residues. Germline values: CDR1 MNHNS, CDR2 SASEGT. Deletions cut 6 bases from V and 0 bases from J, with 9 bases between.

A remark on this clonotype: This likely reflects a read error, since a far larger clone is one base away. Here the CDR3 reads CASSDLTGSHLHF. CDR3 nucleotides: TGTGCCAGCAGTGACTTGACGGGTTCACACCTCCACTTT. The chain joins TRBV6-4 to TRBJ1-6; D is uncertain. Germline V lookup: CDR1 MRHNA, CDR2 SNTAGT. CDR3 length equals 13 residues.

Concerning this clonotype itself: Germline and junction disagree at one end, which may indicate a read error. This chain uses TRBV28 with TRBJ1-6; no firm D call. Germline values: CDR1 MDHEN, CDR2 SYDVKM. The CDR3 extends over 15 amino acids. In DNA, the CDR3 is TGTGCCAGCAGTAACCCGGGAAACCTCAATTCACCCCTCCAATTT. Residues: CASSNPGNLNSPLQF.

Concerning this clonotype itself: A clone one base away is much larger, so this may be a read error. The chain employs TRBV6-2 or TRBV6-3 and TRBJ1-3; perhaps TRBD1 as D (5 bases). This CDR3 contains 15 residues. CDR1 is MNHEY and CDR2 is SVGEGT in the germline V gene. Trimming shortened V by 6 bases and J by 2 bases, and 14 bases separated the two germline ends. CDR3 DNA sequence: TGTGCCAGCAGCCCCGGCAGGGTGGCTGGAAACACCATATATTTT. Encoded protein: CASSPGRVAGNTIYF.

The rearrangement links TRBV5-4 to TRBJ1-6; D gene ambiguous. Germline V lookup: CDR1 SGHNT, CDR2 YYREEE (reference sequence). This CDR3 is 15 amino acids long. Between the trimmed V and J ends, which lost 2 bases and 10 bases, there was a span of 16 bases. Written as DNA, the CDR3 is TGTGCCAGCAGCTTAATGGGAGGAAGAGGATCACCCCTCCACTTT. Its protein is CASSLMGGRGSPLHF.

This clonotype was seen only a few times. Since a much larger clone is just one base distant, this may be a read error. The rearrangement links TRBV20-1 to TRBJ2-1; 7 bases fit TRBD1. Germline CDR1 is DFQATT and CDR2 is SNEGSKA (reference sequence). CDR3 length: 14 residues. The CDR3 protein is CSARSDRASNGQFF. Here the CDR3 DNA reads TGCAGTGCTAGAAGTGACAGGGCTTCCAATGGGCAGTTCTTC.

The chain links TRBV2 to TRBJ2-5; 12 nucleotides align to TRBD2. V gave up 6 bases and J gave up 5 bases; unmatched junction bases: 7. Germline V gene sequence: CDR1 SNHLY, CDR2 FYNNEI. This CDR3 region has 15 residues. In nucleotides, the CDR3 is TGTGCCAGCAGGGGCAGGACTAGCGGGGAGGAGACCCAGTACTTC. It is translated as CASRGRTSGEETQYF.

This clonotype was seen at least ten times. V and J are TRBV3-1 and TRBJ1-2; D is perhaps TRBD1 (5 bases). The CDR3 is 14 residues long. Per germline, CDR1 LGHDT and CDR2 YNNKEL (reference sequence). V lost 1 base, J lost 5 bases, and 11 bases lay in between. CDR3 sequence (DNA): TGTGCCAGCAGCCAAGCGCGGGGCCCGTATGGCTACACCTTC. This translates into CASSQARGPYGYTF.

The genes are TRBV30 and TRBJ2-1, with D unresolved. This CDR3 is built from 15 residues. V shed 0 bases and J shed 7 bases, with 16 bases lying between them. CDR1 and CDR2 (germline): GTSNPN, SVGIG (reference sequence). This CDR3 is CAWSVWIGLGNEQFF. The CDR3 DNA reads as TGTGCCTGGAGTGTTTGGATTGGGCTTGGTAATGAGCAGTTCTTC.